The 31 T cell receptor beta chains listed next were all sequenced from one sample in a study of blood T cell repertoires in COVID-19. Profiled with immunoSEQ multiplex PCR; TCRdb holds only in-frame clones, not every one. The sample carries about 130,000 clones, more than 80% recorded once. The sequencing input was peripheral blood. These receptors were collected from a woman of 80 years or more with COVID-19, enrolled during active disease.

V is TRBV4-3 and J is TRBJ2-1; 7 nucleotides agree with TRBD2. This CDR3 is built from 15 residues. Germline V lookup: CDR1 LGHNA, CDR2 YSLEER. Trimming removed 0 bases from V and 11 bases from J; junction bases left unmatched: 10. DNA for the CDR3: TGCGCCAGCAGCCAAGATTGGCTAGCGGCTAATAAGCAGTTCTTC. It translates to CASSQDWLAANKQFF.

The V call is TRBV3-1 (or the pseudogene TRBV3-2), the J call TRBJ2-1, with 10 bases identical to TRBD2. This CDR3 contains 16 residues. The germline CDR1 and CDR2 sequences are LGHDT and YNNKEL (reference sequence). The V and J ends lost 4 bases and 7 bases, in that order; junction bases with no gene match: 10. The CDR3 protein is CASSPQASGRSNEQFF. CDR3 in DNA: TGTGCCAGCAGCCCCCAGGCTAGCGGGAGAAGTAATGAGCAGTTCTTC.

V and J are TRBV5-1 and TRBJ2-1, with TRBD2 matching 9 bases. There are 17 residues in the CDR3. V lost 1 base and J lost 4; bases outside the gene matches: 9. CDR1 and CDR2 (germline): SGHRS, YFSETQ. In nucleotides, the CDR3 is TGCGCCAGCAGCTTGAAGTTAGCGGGAGAAGCATACAATGAGCAGTTCTTC. This translates into CASSLKLAGEAYNEQFF.

A few counts support this clone. Here the CDR3 DNA reads TGTGCCAGCAGGCAAGGACAGTCTTTCTACGAGCAGTACTTC. Translation: CASRQGQSFYEQYF. The chain combines TRBV6-5 with TRBJ2-7, with D perhaps matching TRBD1 (6 bases). V was trimmed by 6 bases and J by 3 bases, leaving 15 bases between them. The CDR3 is made up of 14 amino acids. Germline CDR1 reads MNHEY; CDR2 reads SVGAGI.

This chain uses TRBV7-2 with TRBJ2-7; 9 nucleotides match TRBD2. Germline assignment: CDR1 SGHTA and CDR2 FQGNSA. V lost 5 bases and J lost 4; bases outside the gene matches: 6. This CDR3 has 14 residues. CDR3 amino acids: CASSPGAGGYEQYF. DNA of the CDR3: TGTGCCAGCAGCCCAGGGGCGGGGGGGTACGAGCAGTACTTC.

The chain couples TRBV5-1 to TRBJ2-3, with TRBD2 matching over 9 bases. The CDR3 has 15 amino acids. V was pared by 3 bases and J by 3 bases, with 5 bases of the junction left unmatched. CDR1 is SGHRS and CDR2 is YFSETQ in the germline V gene. The CDR3 region is CASSSQAGGTDTQYF. CDR3 nucleotide sequence: TGCGCCAGCAGCTCCCAAGCGGGAGGAACAGATACGCAGTATTTT.

A few counts support this clone. The V and J genes are TRBV7-9 and TRBJ2-1; tentatively, D is TRBD2 (5 bases). Trimming removed 1 base at V and 6 bases at J, with 10 bases between. The CDR3 runs 14 residues. Germline V gene sequence: CDR1 SEHNR, CDR2 FQNEAQ (reference sequence). CDR3 protein: CASSLVGIGNEQFF. The CDR3 bases are TGTGCCAGCAGCTTAGTCGGGATCGGCAATGAGCAGTTCTTC.

This clone occurred a few times. V usage is TRBV18 and J usage is TRBJ2-5; 12 nucleotides agree with TRBD1. CDR1 is KGHSH, CDR2 LQKENI, per germline. This CDR3 region has 17 residues. With 3 bases clipped from V and 5 bases from J, the junction kept 10 bases outside the gene matches. This chain's CDR3 is CASSPVLGQGAGETQYF. The CDR3 nucleotides read TGTGCCAGCTCACCGGTCCTGGGACAGGGGGCTGGTGAGACCCAGTACTTC.

The chain recombines TRBV9 with TRBJ2-5, with 8 bases lining up with TRBD1. The CDR3 is made up of 15 amino acids. The V and J ends lost 2 bases and 3 bases, in that order; junction bases with no gene match: 6. The germline V gene encodes CDR1 SGDLS and CDR2 YYNGEE. For the CDR3, the DNA is TGTGCCAGCAGCGTTTCCTTGGACAGGGAAGAGACCCAGTACTTC. Translating gives CASSVSLDREETQYF.

The gene calls are TRBV19 and TRBJ2-7, with 10 bases that match TRBD1. This CDR3 is built from 19 residues. V shed 3 bases, J shed 2 bases, and the junction held 16 bases outside the gene matches. The germline V gene encodes CDR1 LNHDA and CDR2 SQIVND (reference sequence). CDR3 sequence reads: CASSMNVISSGTGAYEQYF. CDR3 sequence (DNA): TGTGCCAGTAGTATGAACGTAATCTCTTCCGGGACAGGGGCCTACGAGCAGTACTTC. The full variable domain, in which reference TRBV19 and TRBJ2-7 provide the parts outside the CDR3, is DGGITQSPKYLFRKEGQNVTLSCEQNLNHDAMYWYRQDPGQGLRLIYYSQIVNDFQKGDIAEGYSVSREKKESFPLTVTSAQKNPTAFYLCASSMNVISSGTGAYEQYFGPGTRLTVT.

The J gene is TRBJ2-7, the V gene TRBV29-1; 9 bases are shared with TRBD1. CDR3 length: 14 amino acids. Germline V lookup: CDR1 SQVTM, CDR2 ANQGSEA. Germline trimming cut 4 bases from V and 0 bases from J; bases unmatched to any gene: 4. CDR3 sequence (DNA): TGCAGCGTTGGACAGGGGGGTGGCTCCTACGAGCAGTACTTC. It specifies CSVGQGGGSYEQYF.

The J gene is TRBJ1-1, the V gene TRBV28, with D tentatively TRBD1 (5 bases). This CDR3 contains 14 residues. Between the trimmed V and J ends, which lost 4 bases and 1 base, there was a span of 10 bases. CDR1 is MDHEN, CDR2 SYDVKM, per germline. The CDR3 region has the DNA TGTGCCAGCAGTTCGCACGGGGGGAACACTGAAGCTTTCTTT. Amino acid sequence: CASSSHGGNTEAFF.

This chain links TRBV11-2 with TRBJ2-1, with TRBD1 as a possible D gene (5 bases). Germline loops: CDR1 SGHAT, CDR2 FQNNGV. V lost 3 bases, J lost 7 bases, and 7 bases lay in between. The CDR3 runs 12 residues. This chain's CDR3 is CASSLKGNEQFF. The CDR3 coding sequence is TGTGCCAGCAGCTTGAAGGGGAATGAGCAGTTCTTC.

V is TRBV11-1 and J is TRBJ2-5; 9 nucleotides align to TRBD1. There are 14 residues in the CDR3. Germline assignment: CDR1 SGHAT and CDR2 FQDESV (reference sequence). Unmatched junction bases numbered 3, after V lost 4 bases and J lost 3 bases. CDR3: CASSSGTGKETQYF. CDR3 DNA: TGTGCCAGCAGCTCCGGGACAGGGAAAGAGACCCAGTACTTC.

The gene calls are TRBV6-5 and TRBJ1-2, with D possibly matching TRBD1 (6 bases). Germline-derived CDR1 and CDR2 are MNHEY and SVGAGI. V was pared by 6 bases and J by 5 bases, with 13 bases between. This CDR3 has 13 residues. This chain's CDR3 is CASRPDSLYGYTF. The CDR3 region has the DNA TGTGCCAGCAGACCGGACAGTTTATATGGCTACACCTTC.

The gene calls are TRBV7-9 and TRBJ1-4; perhaps TRBD1 as D (5 bases). The CDR3 has 15 amino acids. V lost 5 bases to trimming and J lost 6 bases, with 16 bases between them. The germline V gene has CDR1 SEHNR and CDR2 FQNEAQ (reference sequence). CDR3 sequence (DNA): TGTGCCAGCAGCCCTGCCCGGGGGAGGGATGAAAAACTGTTTTTT. It is translated as CASSPARGRDEKLFF.

V usage is TRBV12-3 or TRBV12-4 and J usage is TRBJ2-1; no firm D call. Trimming removed 1 base from V and 13 bases from J, with 8 bases in between. CDR3 length equals 11 residues. The DNA for the CDR3 is TGTGCCAGCAGTTTAGGTGGCTTTCAGTTCTTC. Residues: CASSLGGFQFF.

The sample holds one count of this clone. CDR3: CASSMRQGGNTEAFF. The CDR3 DNA reads TGTGCCAGCAGCATGAGACAGGGGGGAAACACTGAAGCTTTCTTT. The rearrangement joins TRBV28 to TRBJ1-1; the match to TRBD1 covers 9 bases. J was trimmed by 2 bases and V by 6 bases; bases with no gene match: 7. CDR3 length equals 15 residues. The germline V gene has CDR1 MDHEN and CDR2 SYDVKM.

A few counts support this clone. V is TRBV3-1 (or the pseudogene TRBV3-2) and J is TRBJ2-2; 9 nucleotides match TRBD2. In germline, CDR1 is LGHDT, CDR2 YNNKEL (reference sequence). CDR3 size: 19 residues. V lost 1 base, J lost 5 bases, and 14 bases stayed unmatched. The CDR3 nucleotides are TGTGCCAGCAGCCAAGGCGGCCTAGCGGGAATTTCATCGACCGGGGAGCTGTTTTTT. As protein: CASSQGGLAGISSTGELFF.

The chain has TRBV10-1 and TRBJ1-4; 7 bases match TRBD1. Germline V lookup: CDR1 WNHNN, CDR2 SYGVQD (reference sequence). With 6 bases clipped from V and 8 bases from J, the junction kept 9 bases outside the gene matches. This CDR3 region has 14 residues. In DNA, the CDR3 is TGCGCCAGCAGCACGGGACAGTACTCCGAAAAACTGTTTTTT. It specifies CASSTGQYSEKLFF.

CDR3: CASSVNQAPNTGELFF. The CDR3 DNA is TGTGCCAGCAGCGTAAATCAAGCGCCGAACACCGGGGAGCTGTTTTTT. The chain recombines TRBV9 with TRBJ2-2; D gene unclear. Germline V CDR1 and CDR2: SGDLS, YYNGEE. With 1 base removed from V and 0 bases from J, the gap between germline ends came to 10 bases. The CDR3 covers 16 residues.

The chain carries TRBV4-2 and TRBJ2-5, with 14 bases that match TRBD2. Germline CDR1 reads LGHNA; CDR2 reads YNFKEQ. The CDR3 has 19 residues. V lost 0 bases, J lost 4 bases, and 10 bases stayed unmatched. For the CDR3, the DNA is TGTGCCAGCAGCCAAGATGGTATTGGGACTAGCGGGAGTTCAGAGACCCAGTACTTC. Translation: CASSQDGIGTSGSSETQYF.

The chain employs TRBV5-6 and TRBJ2-7; 7 bases are shared with TRBD2. V gave up 0 bases and J gave up 1 base; unmatched junction bases: 4. Germline CDR1 and CDR2: SGHDT and YYEEEE. The CDR3 consists of 15 residues. In DNA form, the CDR3 reads TGTGCCAGCAGCTTGGGGGGCGGGAGATCCTACGAGCAGTACTTC. This sequence encodes CASSLGGGRSYEQYF. The entire variable domain, with the rest obtained from reference TRBV5-6 and TRBJ2-7, is as follows: DAGVTQSPTHLIKTRGQQVTLRCSPKSGHDTVSWYQQALGQGPQFIFQYYEEEERQRGNFPDRFSGHQFPNYSSELNVNALLLGDSALYLCASSLGGGRSYEQYFGPGTRLTVT.

The J gene is TRBJ1-5, the V gene TRBV11-3; 7 nucleotides line up with TRBD1. Germline V gene sequence: CDR1 SGHNT, CDR2 YENEEA. V lost 3 bases, J lost 3 bases, and 5 bases stayed unmatched. The CDR3 has 15 residues. CDR3 loop: CASSFLRGINQPQHF. CDR3 sequence (DNA): TGTGCCAGCAGCTTCCTCAGGGGGATCAATCAGCCCCAGCATTTT.

This clone showed up just a few times. The chain employs TRBV27 and TRBJ2-3; D is unresolved. The CDR3 contains 14 residues. The V gene's germline CDR1 is MNHEY and CDR2 SMNVEV (reference sequence). V lost 3 bases, J lost 1 base, and 8 bases lay in between. CDR3 region: CASSFRSGTDTQYF. The CDR3 DNA reads as TGTGCCAGCAGTTTTAGATCGGGCACAGATACGCAGTATTTT.

This chain links TRBV4-1 with TRBJ1-4, with a tentative D call TRBD1 (6 bases). Germline loops: CDR1 MGHRA, CDR2 YSYEKL. The CDR3 totals 17 residues. The V end lost 3 bases, the J end lost 5 bases, and 19 bases lay between the germline ends. The CDR3 sequence: CASSQQASRGSNEKLFF. CDR3 DNA: TGCGCCAGCAGCCAGCAGGCATCCAGGGGCTCGAATGAAAAACTGTTTTTT.

The chain links TRBV28 to TRBJ2-4; 11 bases fit TRBD2. J lost 6 bases, V lost 6 bases, and 7 bases had no gene match. The CDR3 spans 15 residues. Germline V CDR1 and CDR2: MDHEN, SYDVKM. CDR3 protein: CASSPIAGGGNIQYF. For the CDR3, the DNA is TGTGCCAGCAGCCCCATAGCGGGAGGGGGAAACATTCAGTACTTC.

This clone came up once. The chain combines TRBV4-1 with TRBJ2-2; 10 nucleotides align to TRBD1. The V segment lost 0 bases and the J segment 8 bases; nucleotides outside the gene matches: 12. From germline, CDR1 is MGHRA and CDR2 YSYEKL. The CDR3 spans 18 residues. CDR3 DNA sequence: TGCGCCAGCAGCCAAGACGACATCTGGGACAGGGGTAATGGGGAGCTGTTTTTT. It specifies CASSQDDIWDRGNGELFF.

This chain uses TRBV28 with TRBJ1-2, with D uncertain. Germline V gene lookup returns CDR1 MDHEN and CDR2 SYDVKM. The CDR3 consists of 13 residues. The V and J ends lost 6 bases and 0 bases respectively, with 8 bases between them. The CDR3 protein is CASSPLANYGYTF. CDR3 nucleotide sequence: TGTGCCAGCAGCCCCTTAGCTAACTATGGCTACACCTTC.

The chain couples TRBV28 to TRBJ1-6; D possibly corresponds to TRBD1 (5 bases). CDR3 size: 16 residues. Trimming took 3 bases from V and 0 from J, leaving 9 bases between them. Per the germline V gene, CDR1 is MDHEN and CDR2 is SYDVKM. Here the CDR3 DNA reads TGTGCCAGCAGTTTCAGGGATAGCTCCTATAATTCACCCCTCCACTTT. As protein: CASSFRDSSYNSPLHF. Together with reference TRBV28 and TRBJ1-6, the CDR3 gives the full variable domain: DVKVTQSSRYLVKRTGEKVFLECVQDMDHENMFWYRQDPGLGLRLIYFSYDVKMKEKGDIPEGYSVSREKKERFSLILESASTNQTSMYLCASSFRDSSYNSPLHFGNGTRLTVT.

This clone is a singleton in its sample. The J gene is TRBJ2-3, the V gene TRBV4-2; 7 nucleotides align to TRBD2. V shed 1 base, J shed 4 bases, and the junction held 11 bases outside the gene matches. Germline lookup yields CDR1 LGHNA and CDR2 YNFKEQ. CDR3 size: 17 residues. DNA of the CDR3: TGTGCCAGCAGCCAAGCCCTTGGCGGGAGACGCGCAGATACGCAGTATTTT. It codes for CASSQALGGRRADTQYF.